The 18 T cell receptor beta chains below come from one sample, sequenced in a study of metastatic and nonmetastatic thyroid tumors. Among the patients, none had received any treatment before thyroid surgery. TCRdb called clones again from the PCR reads with MiXCR. The table has 15,000 to 20,000 clones, around 13% seen once. The sequenced sample consisted of tumor tissue. The receptors come from a female donor with papillary thyroid cancer or a benign thyroid nodule (not recorded which). Some clones in this sample may be carry-over from other donors' samples.

There are many counts of this clone. The gene calls are TRBV9 and TRBJ2-3; D is undetermined. The CDR3 is made up of 12 amino acids. V lost 4 bases and J lost 1, with 4 bases in between. CDR1 is SGDLS, CDR2 YYNGEE, per germline. CDR3 nucleotide sequence: TGTGCCAGCAGCAGAGGCACAGATACGCAGTATTTT. Protein: CASSRGTDTQYF.

This clone was seen repeatedly, ten times or more. The chain uses TRBV6-5 and TRBJ1-1, with D possibly TRBD1 on 5 matching bases. CDR1 MNHEY and CDR2 SVGAGI come from the germline V gene. V was cut by 2 bases and J by 0 bases, with 7 bases left in between. This CDR3 spans 14 amino acids. The CDR3 sequence is CASSYGGLNTEAFF. In DNA, the CDR3 is TGTGCCAGCAGTTACGGGGGATTGAACACTGAAGCTTTCTTT.

This clone came up many times. V usage is TRBV9 and J usage is TRBJ2-7, with TRBD2 matching over 11 bases. This CDR3 has 16 amino acids. Losses at the gene ends were 0 bases for V and 4 bases for J; bases not matched to a gene: 6. The germline gives CDR1 SGDLS, CDR2 YYNGEE. CDR3 loop: CASSVGIAGGPYEQYF. The CDR3 DNA reads as TGTGCCAGCAGCGTAGGAATAGCGGGAGGGCCTTACGAGCAGTACTTC.

This clone appeared many times. V usage is TRBV5-1 and J usage is TRBJ2-5; D possibly uses TRBD1 or TRBD2 (6 bases each). Germline V gene data show CDR1 as SGHRS and CDR2 as YFSETQ. This CDR3 has 14 amino acids. V was trimmed by 4 bases and J by 0 bases, leaving 10 bases between them. The CDR3 DNA is TGCGCCAGCAGCCTAGGGGGGTACCAAGAGACCCAGTACTTC. Translation: CASSLGGYQETQYF.

This clone was seen ten or more times. The rearrangement joins TRBV7-3 to TRBJ1-1, with D maybe TRBD1 (6 bases). The CDR3 runs to 13 residues. From germline, CDR1 is SGHTA and CDR2 FQGTGA. Trimming took 5 bases from V and 1 from J, leaving 8 bases between them. The CDR3 DNA is TGTGCCAGCAGCCGGGGACAGAACACTGAAGCTTTCTTT. Protein sequence: CASSRGQNTEAFF.

This clone has more than one count but fewer than ten. V is TRBV6-1 and J is TRBJ1-5; 7 positions agree with TRBD1. Germline V gives CDR1 MNHNS, CDR2 SASEGT. This CDR3 region has 14 residues. V shed 3 bases, J shed 6 bases, and the junction held 5 bases outside the gene matches. The DNA for the CDR3 is TGTGCCAGCAGTGATCCAGGGGGTAGTCAGCCCCAGCATTTT. It yields the protein CASSDPGGSQPQHF.

This clone was seen ten or more times. The chain has TRBV7-2 and TRBJ1-1; 9 positions agree with TRBD1. Germline lookup yields CDR1 SGHTA and CDR2 FQGNSA. This CDR3 comprises 15 residues. V lost 1 base and J lost 3; bases outside the gene matches: 3. CDR3 loop: CASSLVGTGYTEAFF. In DNA form, the CDR3 reads TGTGCCAGCAGCTTAGTTGGGACAGGGTACACTGAAGCTTTCTTT.

This clone was seen a handful of times. The chain couples TRBV28 to TRBJ1-2; no reliable D call. The CDR3 has 15 residues. Germline V gene sequence: CDR1 MDHEN, CDR2 SYDVKM. Between the trimmed V and J ends, which lost 2 bases and 8 bases, there was a span of 18 bases. CDR3 nucleotides: TGTGCCAGCAGTTTAACCGTCCGATTCGGTCAGGGCTACACCTTC. It yields the protein CASSLTVRFGQGYTF.

This clone was counted at least ten times. The chain uses TRBV6-1 and TRBJ2-7; D ambiguous. Germline V lookup: CDR1 MNHNS, CDR2 SASEGT. V dropped 8 bases and J dropped 1 base, with 9 bases sitting between them. CDR3 length: 12 amino acids. CDR3 DNA: TGTGCCAGCGGACGAGCTTCCTACGAGCAGTACTTC. Its protein is CASGRASYEQYF.

This clone was detected many times. The genes are TRBV7-9 and TRBJ1-4; D possibly corresponds to TRBD1 (5 bases). The CDR3 loop spans 15 amino acids. Deletions cut 2 bases from V and 8 bases from J, with 15 bases between. Germline V CDR1 and CDR2: SEHNR, FQNEAQ (reference sequence). The CDR3 spells CASSLMLAGQEKLFF. The CDR3 DNA reads as TGTGCCAGCAGCTTAATGTTGGCAGGGCAAGAAAAACTGTTTTTT.

This clone was seen ten or more times. The rearrangement links TRBV10-1 to TRBJ2-3; the D gene is possibly TRBD2 (5 bases). Germline V CDR1 and CDR2: WNHNN, SYGVQD (reference sequence). CDR3 length: 14 amino acids. The ends were cut back, 3 bases at V and 2 bases at J, with 9 bases in the middle. This CDR3 reads CASSDLLATDTQYF. DNA of the CDR3: TGCGCCAGCAGTGATCTTCTAGCCACAGATACGCAGTATTTT.

At least ten counts were recorded for this clone. V is TRBV6-2 or TRBV6-3 and J is TRBJ2-5; 7 nucleotides match TRBD2. The V gene's germline CDR1 is MNHEY and CDR2 SVGEGT. This CDR3 has 13 amino acids. The V segment lost 5 bases and the J segment 5 bases; nucleotides outside the gene matches: 5. DNA of the CDR3: TGTGCCAGCAGTCGGACTAGTTATGAGACCCAGTACTTC. The encoded protein is CASSRTSYETQYF.

This clone was recorded at least ten times. The V and J genes are TRBV6-5 and TRBJ2-6; 9 nucleotides line up with TRBD2. V trimming: 5 bases; J trimming: 4 bases; junction bases outside the gene matches: 18. Per germline, CDR1 MNHEY and CDR2 SVGAGI. This CDR3 comprises 20 residues. Here the CDR3 DNA reads TGTGCCAGCAGTATTGGGTTAGGGGTAGCGGGGGCCCCGGGGGCCAACGTCCTGACTTTC. Its protein is CASSIGLGVAGAPGANVLTF.

The table lists this clone with many counts. CDR3 protein: CASSGTADEQFF. The CDR3 DNA reads TGTGCCAGCAGTGGGACGGCGGACGAGCAGTTCTTC. The V and J genes are TRBV6-1 and TRBJ2-1; no definite D call. Germline CDR1 is MNHNS and CDR2 is SASEGT. V lost 4 bases and J lost 10, with 11 bases in between. This CDR3 spans 12 amino acids.

This clone was counted at least ten times. The chain combines TRBV9 with TRBJ2-1; 9 bases align to TRBD2. The CDR3 contains 18 residues. Germline CDR1 SGDLS, CDR2 YYNGEE. The V segment lost 0 bases and the J segment 4 bases; nucleotides outside the gene matches: 11. The CDR3 reads CASSVDGTAGGPYNEQFF. The CDR3 region has the DNA TGTGCCAGCAGCGTAGACGGGACGGCGGGGGGGCCTTACAATGAGCAGTTCTTC.

This clone was detected many times. This chain connects TRBV20-1 to TRBJ2-3; 8 nucleotides agree with TRBD2. The V segment lost 5 bases and the J segment 2 bases; nucleotides outside the gene matches: 18. The CDR3 has 18 amino acids. Germline V lookup: CDR1 DFQATT, CDR2 SNEGSKA (reference sequence). The CDR3 DNA is TGCAGTGCTCCCCACGCTACTAGCGGAGACATTACCACAGATACGCAGTATTTT. Encoded protein: CSAPHATSGDITTDTQYF.

The chain uses TRBV20-1 and TRBJ1-1, with D possibly matching TRBD1 (5 bases). Germline V gene data show CDR1 as DFQATT and CDR2 as SNEGSKA (reference sequence). Trimming took 0 bases from V and 7 from J, leaving 15 bases between them. CDR3 length: 14 amino acids. Here the CDR3 DNA reads TGCAGTGCTAGAGAATGGGGGTTGGAGTTTGAAGCTTTCTTT. It specifies CSAREWGLEFEAFF.

This clone was seen ten or more times. The junction differs from germline at one of its ends, possibly a read error. The CDR3 loop reads CASSSPWDQPDF. In nucleotides, the CDR3 is TGTGCCAGCAGCTCACCCTGGGACCAGCCGGATTTT. The chain recombines TRBV7-8 with TRBJ2-3; tentatively, D is TRBD1 or TRBD2 (5 bases each). The CDR3 covers 12 residues. Germline CDR1 is SGHVS and CDR2 is FQNEAQ.